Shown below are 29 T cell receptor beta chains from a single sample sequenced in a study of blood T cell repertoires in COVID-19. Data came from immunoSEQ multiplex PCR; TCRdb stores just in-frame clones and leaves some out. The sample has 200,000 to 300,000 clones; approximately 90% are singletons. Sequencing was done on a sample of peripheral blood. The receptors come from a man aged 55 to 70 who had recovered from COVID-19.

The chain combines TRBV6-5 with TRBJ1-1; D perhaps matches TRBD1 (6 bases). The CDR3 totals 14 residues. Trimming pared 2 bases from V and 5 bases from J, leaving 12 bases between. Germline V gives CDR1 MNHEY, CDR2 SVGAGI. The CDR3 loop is CASSYGTSSTEAFF. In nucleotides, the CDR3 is TGTGCCAGCAGTTACGGGACATCCAGTACTGAAGCTTTCTTT.

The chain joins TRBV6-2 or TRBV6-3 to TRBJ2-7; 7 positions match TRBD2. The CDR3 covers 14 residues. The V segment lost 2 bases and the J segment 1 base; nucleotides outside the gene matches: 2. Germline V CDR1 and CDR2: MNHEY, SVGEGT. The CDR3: CASSYQAGSYEQYF. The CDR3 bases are TGTGCCAGCAGTTACCAAGCGGGGTCCTACGAGCAGTACTTC.

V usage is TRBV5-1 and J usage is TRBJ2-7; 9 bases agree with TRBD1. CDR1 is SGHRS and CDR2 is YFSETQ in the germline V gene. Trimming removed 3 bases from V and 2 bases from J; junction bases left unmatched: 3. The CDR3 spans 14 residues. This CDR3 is CASSWGQGPYEQYF. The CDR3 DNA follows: TGCGCCAGCAGCTGGGGACAGGGACCCTACGAGCAGTACTTC.

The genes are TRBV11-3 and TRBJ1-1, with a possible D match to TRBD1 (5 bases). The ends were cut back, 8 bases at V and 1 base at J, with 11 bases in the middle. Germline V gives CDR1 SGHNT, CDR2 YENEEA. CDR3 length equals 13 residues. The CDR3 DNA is TGTGCCAGCGCATCCACAGGGAACACTGAAGCTTTCTTT. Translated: CASASTGNTEAFF.

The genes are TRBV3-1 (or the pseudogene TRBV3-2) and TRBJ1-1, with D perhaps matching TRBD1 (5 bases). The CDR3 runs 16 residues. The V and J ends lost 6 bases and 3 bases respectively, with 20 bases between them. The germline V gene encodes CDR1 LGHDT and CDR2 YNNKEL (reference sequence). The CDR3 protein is CASRREGRGIDTEAFF. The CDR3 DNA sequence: TGTGCCAGCAGACGAGAGGGGAGGGGTATAGACACTGAAGCTTTCTTT.

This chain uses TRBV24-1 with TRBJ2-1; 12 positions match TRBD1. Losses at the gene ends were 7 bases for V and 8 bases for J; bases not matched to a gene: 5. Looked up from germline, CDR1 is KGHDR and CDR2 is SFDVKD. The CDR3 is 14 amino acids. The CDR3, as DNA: TGTGCCACCAGGACGGGACAGGGGGCCGATGAGCAGTTCTTC. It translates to CATRTGQGADEQFF.

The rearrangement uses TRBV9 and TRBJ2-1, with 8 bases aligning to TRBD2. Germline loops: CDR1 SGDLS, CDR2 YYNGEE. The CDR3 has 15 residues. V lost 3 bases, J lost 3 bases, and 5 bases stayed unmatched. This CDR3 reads CASSDGGDVYNEQFF. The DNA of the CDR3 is TGTGCCAGCAGCGACGGGGGGGACGTCTACAATGAGCAGTTCTTC.

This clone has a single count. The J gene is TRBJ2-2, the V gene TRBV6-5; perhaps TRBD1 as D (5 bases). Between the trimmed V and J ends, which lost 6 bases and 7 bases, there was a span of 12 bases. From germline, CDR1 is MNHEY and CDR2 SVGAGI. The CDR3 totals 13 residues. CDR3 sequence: CASSHQGDGELFF. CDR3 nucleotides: TGTGCCAGCAGCCATCAGGGTGACGGGGAGCTGTTTTTT.

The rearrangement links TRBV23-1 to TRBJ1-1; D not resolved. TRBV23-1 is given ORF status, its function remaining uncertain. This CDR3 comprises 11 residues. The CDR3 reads CLHVDGAEAFF. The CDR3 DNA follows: TGCCTACACGTCGACGGAGCTGAAGCTTTCTTT.

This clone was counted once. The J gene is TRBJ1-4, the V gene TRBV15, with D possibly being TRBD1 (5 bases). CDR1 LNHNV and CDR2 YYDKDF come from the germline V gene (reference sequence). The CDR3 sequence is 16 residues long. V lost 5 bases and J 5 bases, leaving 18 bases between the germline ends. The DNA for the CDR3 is TGTGCCACCAGCCGCTCGGGGACGGGACTGAATGAAAAACTGTTTTTT. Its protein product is CATSRSGTGLNEKLFF. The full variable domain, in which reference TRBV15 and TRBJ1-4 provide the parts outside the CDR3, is DAMVIQNPRYQVTQFGKPVTLSCSQTLNHNVMYWYQQKSSQAPKLLFHYYDKDFNNEADTPDNFQSRRPNTSFCFLDIRSPGLGDTAMYLCATSRSGTGLNEKLFFGSGTQLSVL.

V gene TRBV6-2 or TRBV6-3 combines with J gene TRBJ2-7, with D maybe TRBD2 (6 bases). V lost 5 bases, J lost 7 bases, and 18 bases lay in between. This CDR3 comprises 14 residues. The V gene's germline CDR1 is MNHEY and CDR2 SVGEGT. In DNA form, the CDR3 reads TGTGCCAGCAGTCCGCGAGGAGGGATGCTGGAGCAGTACTTC. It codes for CASSPRGGMLEQYF.

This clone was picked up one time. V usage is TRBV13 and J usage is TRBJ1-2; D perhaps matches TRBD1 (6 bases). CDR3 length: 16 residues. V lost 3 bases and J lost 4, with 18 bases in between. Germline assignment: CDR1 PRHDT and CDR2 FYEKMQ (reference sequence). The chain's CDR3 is CASSFGTGQTGYGYTF. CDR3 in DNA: TGTGCCAGCAGCTTCGGGACCGGCCAGACAGGCTATGGCTACACCTTC.

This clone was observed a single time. CDR3 loop: CASSASYGYTF. The CDR3 region has the DNA TGTGCCAGCAGCGCCAGCTATGGCTACACCTTC. The V gene is TRBV3-1 (or the pseudogene TRBV3-2), the J gene TRBJ1-2, with D uncertain. Per the germline V gene, CDR1 is LGHDT and CDR2 is YNNKEL (reference sequence). The CDR3 is 11 amino acids. The V and J ends lost 5 bases and 4 bases respectively, with 5 bases between them.

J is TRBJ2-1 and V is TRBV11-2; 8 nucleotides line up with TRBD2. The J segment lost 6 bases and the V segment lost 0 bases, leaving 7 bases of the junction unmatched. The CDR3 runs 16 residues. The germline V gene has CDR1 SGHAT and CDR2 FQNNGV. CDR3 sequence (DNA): TGTGCCAGCAGCTTAGATTTCGGGGGGGGCATCAATGAGCAGTTCTTC. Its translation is CASSLDFGGGINEQFF. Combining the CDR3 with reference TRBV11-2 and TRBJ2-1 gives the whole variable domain EAGVAQSPRYKIIEKRQSVAFWCNPISGHATLYWYQQILGQGPKLLIQFQNNGVVDDSQLPKDRFSAERLKGVDSTLKIQPAKLEDSAVYLCASSLDFGGGINEQFFGPGTRLTVL.

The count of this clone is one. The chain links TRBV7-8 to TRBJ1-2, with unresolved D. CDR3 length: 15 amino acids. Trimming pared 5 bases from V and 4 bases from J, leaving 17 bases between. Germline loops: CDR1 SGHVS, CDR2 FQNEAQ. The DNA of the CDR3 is TGTGCCAGCAGCCCCCTCGCGGCGGCGGGCTATGGCTACACCTTC. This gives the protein CASSPLAAAGYGYTF.

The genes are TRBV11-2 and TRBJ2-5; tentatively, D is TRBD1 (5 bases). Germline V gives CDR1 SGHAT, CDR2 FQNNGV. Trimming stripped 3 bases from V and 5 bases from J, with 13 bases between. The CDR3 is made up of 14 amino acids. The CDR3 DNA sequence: TGTGCCAGCAGCTTGGGGCAGGGTTTGGAGACCCAGTACTTC. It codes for CASSLGQGLETQYF.

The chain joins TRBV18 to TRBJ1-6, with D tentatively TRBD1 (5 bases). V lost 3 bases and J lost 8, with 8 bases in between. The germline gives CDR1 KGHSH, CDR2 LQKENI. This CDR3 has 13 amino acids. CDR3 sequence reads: CASSPGGDSPLHF. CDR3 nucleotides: TGTGCCAGCTCACCCGGGGGTGATTCACCCCTCCACTTT.

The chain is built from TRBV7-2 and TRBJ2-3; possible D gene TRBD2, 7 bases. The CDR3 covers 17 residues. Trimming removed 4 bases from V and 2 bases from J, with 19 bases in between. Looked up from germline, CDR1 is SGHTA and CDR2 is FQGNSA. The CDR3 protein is CASSWAGGPLITDTQYF. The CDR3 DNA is TGTGCCAGCAGCTGGGCCGGGGGGCCACTAATCACAGATACGCAGTATTTT.

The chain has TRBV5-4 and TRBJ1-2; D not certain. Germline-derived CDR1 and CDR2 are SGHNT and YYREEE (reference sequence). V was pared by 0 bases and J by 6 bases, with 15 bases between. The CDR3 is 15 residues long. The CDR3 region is CASSLGGPSSNGYTF. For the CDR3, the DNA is TGTGCCAGCAGCTTGGGAGGGCCATCGTCCAATGGCTACACCTTC.

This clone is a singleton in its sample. Here the CDR3 DNA reads TGTGCCATCAGTGAGATTGGCGGTTCGGATACGCAGTATTTT. It codes for CAISEIGGSDTQYF. This chain joins TRBV10-3 and TRBJ2-3; D remains ambiguous. CDR1 is ENHRY and CDR2 is SYGVKD in the germline V gene. Trimming took 2 bases from V and 6 from J, leaving 12 bases between them. The CDR3 loop spans 14 amino acids.

The CDR3 sequence: CASSPRTGTETQYF. The CDR3 DNA reads as TGTGCCAGCAGCCCCCGAACAGGGACGGAGACCCAGTACTTC. The J gene is TRBJ2-5, the V gene TRBV7-9, with D possibly matching TRBD1 (6 bases). The CDR3 has 14 residues. The germline CDR1 and CDR2 sequences are SEHNR and FQNEAQ (reference sequence). V lost 5 bases, J lost 5 bases, and 15 bases lay in between. The full variable domain, completed using reference TRBV7-9 and TRBJ2-5, is DTGVSQNPRHKITKRGQNVTFRCDPISEHNRLYWYRQTLGQGPEFLTYFQNEAQLEKSRLLSDRFSAERPKGSFSTLEIQRTEQGDSAMYLCASSPRTGTETQYFGPGTRLLVL.

Written as DNA, the CDR3 is TGTGCCAGCAGCTTCTCCGGGACTACTTTCACAGATACGCAGTATTTT. It encodes CASSFSGTTFTDTQYF. V gene TRBV7-2 combines with J gene TRBJ2-3; 7 bases match TRBD2. The CDR3 is made up of 16 amino acids. Germline values: CDR1 SGHTA, CDR2 FQGNSA. V gave up 3 bases and J gave up 2 bases; unmatched junction bases: 8.

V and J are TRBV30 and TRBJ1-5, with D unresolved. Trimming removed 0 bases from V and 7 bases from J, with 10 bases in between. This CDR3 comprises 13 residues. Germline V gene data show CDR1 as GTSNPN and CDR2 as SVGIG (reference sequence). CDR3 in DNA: TGTGCCTGGAGTGTAGGATTGGAGCAGCCCCAGCATTTT. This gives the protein CAWSVGLEQPQHF.

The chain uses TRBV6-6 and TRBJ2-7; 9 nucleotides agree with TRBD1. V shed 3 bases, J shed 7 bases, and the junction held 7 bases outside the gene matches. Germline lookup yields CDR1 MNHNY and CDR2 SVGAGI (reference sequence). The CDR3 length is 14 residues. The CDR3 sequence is CASSYGTGRWEQYF. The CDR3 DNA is TGTGCCAGCAGTTATGGGACAGGGCGTTGGGAGCAGTACTTC.

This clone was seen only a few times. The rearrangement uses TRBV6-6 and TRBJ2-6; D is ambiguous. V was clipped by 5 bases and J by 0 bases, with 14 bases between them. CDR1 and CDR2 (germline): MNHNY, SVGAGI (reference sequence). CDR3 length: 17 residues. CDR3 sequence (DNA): TGTGCCAGCAGTCCACTCCGGCAGGACTCTGGGGCCAACGTCCTGACTTTC. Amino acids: CASSPLRQDSGANVLTF.

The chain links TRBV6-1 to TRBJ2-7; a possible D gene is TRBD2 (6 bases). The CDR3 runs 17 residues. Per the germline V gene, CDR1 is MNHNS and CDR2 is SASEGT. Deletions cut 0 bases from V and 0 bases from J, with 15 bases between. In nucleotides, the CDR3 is TGTGCCAGCAGTGAAGCTATGCGCGGGGCCTTCTCCTACGAGCAGTACTTC. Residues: CASSEAMRGAFSYEQYF.

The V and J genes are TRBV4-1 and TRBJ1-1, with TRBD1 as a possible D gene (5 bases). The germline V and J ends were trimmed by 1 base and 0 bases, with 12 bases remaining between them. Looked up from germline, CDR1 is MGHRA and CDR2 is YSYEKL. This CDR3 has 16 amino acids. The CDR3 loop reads CASSQGATEVNTEAFF. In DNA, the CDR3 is TGCGCCAGCAGCCAAGGGGCGACAGAGGTGAACACTGAAGCTTTCTTT.

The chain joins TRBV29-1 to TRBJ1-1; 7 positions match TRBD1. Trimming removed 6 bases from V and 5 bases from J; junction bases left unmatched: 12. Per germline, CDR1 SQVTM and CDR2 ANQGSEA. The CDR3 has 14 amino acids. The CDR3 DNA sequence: TGCAGCGTCCCCCCATGGACAGGAGCAACTGAAGCTTTCTTT. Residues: CSVPPWTGATEAFF.

CDR3 region: CAWSWGDRGVTEKLFF. The CDR3 coding sequence is TGTGCCTGGAGTTGGGGGGACAGGGGGGTGACTGAAAAACTGTTTTTT. V usage is TRBV30 and J usage is TRBJ1-4; 11 positions agree with TRBD1. The CDR3 is 16 residues long. The V segment lost 2 bases and the J segment 7 bases; nucleotides outside the gene matches: 9. Germline V gives CDR1 GTSNPN, CDR2 SVGIG (reference sequence). Supplemented by reference TRBV30 and TRBJ1-4, the full variable domain reads SQTIHQWPATLVQPVGSPLSLECTVEGTSNPNLYWYRQAAGRGLQLLFYSVGIGQISSEVPQNLSASRPQDRQFILSSKKLLLSDSGFYLCAWSWGDRGVTEKLFFGSGTQLSVL.